The 5 T cell receptor beta chains below were found in one sample sequenced in a study of neoadjuvant anti-PD-1 for oral cavity cancer. Data came from immunoSEQ multiplex PCR; TCRdb stores just in-frame clones and leaves some out. The table lists 17,000 or so clones, around three quarters of them singletons. Material: PBMCs, obtained before nivolumab (anti-PD-1) treatment. These receptors all come from a person aged 35-80 years with oral cavity squamous cell carcinoma.

This rearrangement joins TRBV19 to TRBJ2-5, with D maybe TRBD2 (7 bases). The CDR3 is made up of 19 amino acids. V lost 3 bases and J lost 4, with 27 bases in between. Germline V gene sequence: CDR1 LNHDA, CDR2 SQIVND (reference sequence). DNA for the CDR3: TGTGCCAGTAGTATGCCATCGCCCTTGAAGGGGGGGTATGCAGAGACCCAGTACTTC. Residues: CASSMPSPLKGGYAETQYF. The variable domain in full, with the rest retrieved from reference TRBV19 and TRBJ2-5, is DGGITQSPKYLFRKEGQNVTLSCEQNLNHDAMYWYRQDPGQGLRLIYYSQIVNDFQKGDIAEGYSVSREKKESFPLTVTSAQKNPTAFYLCASSMPSPLKGGYAETQYFGPGTRLLVL.

The V gene is TRBV12-5, the J gene TRBJ2-5, with 13 bases matching TRBD2. Germline V gene lookup returns CDR1 LGHNT and CDR2 FRNRAP. The CDR3 runs 15 residues. V shed 5 bases, J shed 3 bases, and the junction held 3 bases outside the gene matches. The CDR3 nucleotides read TGTGCTAGTGGTACAGGACTAGCGGGAGAAGAGACCCAGTACTTC. Residues: CASGTGLAGEETQYF.

V gene TRBV28 combines with J gene TRBJ2-7; D unresolved. Germline lookup yields CDR1 MDHEN and CDR2 SYDVKM. The CDR3 consists of 11 residues. V lost 5 bases to trimming and J lost 3 bases, with 5 bases between them. The CDR3 DNA follows: TGTGCCAGCAGTAACTACTACGAGCAGTACTTC. This encodes CASSNYYEQYF.

The chain links TRBV11-2 to TRBJ1-5; D is unclear. The CDR3 has 14 amino acids. V lost 1 base, J lost 2 bases, and 6 bases lay in between. Germline V gene lookup returns CDR1 SGHAT and CDR2 FQNNGV. The chain's CDR3 is CASSLGLGNQPQHF. The CDR3 bases are TGTGCCAGCAGCTTAGGGCTCGGCAATCAGCCCCAGCATTTT.

J is TRBJ2-2 and V is TRBV18; TRBD1 agrees at 7 bases. Germline loops: CDR1 KGHSH, CDR2 LQKENI. Losses at the gene ends were 1 base for V and 2 bases for J; bases not matched to a gene: 4. This CDR3 has 16 amino acids. CDR3 bases: TGTGCCAGCTCACCACAGGGGGCGCCCAACACCGGGGAGCTGTTTTTT. Its translation: CASSPQGAPNTGELFF.